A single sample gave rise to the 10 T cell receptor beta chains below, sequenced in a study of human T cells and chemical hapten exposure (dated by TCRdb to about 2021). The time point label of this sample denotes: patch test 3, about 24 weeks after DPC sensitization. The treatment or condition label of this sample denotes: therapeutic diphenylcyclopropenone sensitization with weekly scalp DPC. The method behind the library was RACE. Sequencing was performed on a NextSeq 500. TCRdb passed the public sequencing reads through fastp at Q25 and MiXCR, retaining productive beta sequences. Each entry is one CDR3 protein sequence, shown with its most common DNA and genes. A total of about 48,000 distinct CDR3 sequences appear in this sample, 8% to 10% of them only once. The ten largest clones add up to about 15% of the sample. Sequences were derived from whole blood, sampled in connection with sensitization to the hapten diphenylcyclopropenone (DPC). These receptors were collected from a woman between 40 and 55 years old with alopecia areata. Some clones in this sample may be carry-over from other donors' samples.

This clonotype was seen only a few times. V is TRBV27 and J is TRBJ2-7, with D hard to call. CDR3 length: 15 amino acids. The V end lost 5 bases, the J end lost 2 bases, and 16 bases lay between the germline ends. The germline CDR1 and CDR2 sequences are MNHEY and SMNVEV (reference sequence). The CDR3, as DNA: TGTGCCAGCAGTAGACTTGATTCAAACACCTACGAGCAGTACTTC. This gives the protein CASSRLDSNTYEQYF.

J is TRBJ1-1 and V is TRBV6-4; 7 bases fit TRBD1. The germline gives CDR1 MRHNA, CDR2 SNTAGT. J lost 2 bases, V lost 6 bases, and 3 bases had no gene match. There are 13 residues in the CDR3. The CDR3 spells CASRTGPNTEAFF. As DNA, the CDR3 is TGTGCCAGCAGGACAGGGCCAAACACTGAAGCTTTCTTT.

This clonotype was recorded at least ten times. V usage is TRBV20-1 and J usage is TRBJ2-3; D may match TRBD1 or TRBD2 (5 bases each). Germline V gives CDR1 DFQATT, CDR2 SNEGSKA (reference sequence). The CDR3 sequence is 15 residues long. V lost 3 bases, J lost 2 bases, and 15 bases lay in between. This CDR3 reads CSARPSWGTTDTQYF. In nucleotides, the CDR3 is TGCAGTGCTAGGCCTTCGTGGGGGACCACAGATACGCAGTATTTT.

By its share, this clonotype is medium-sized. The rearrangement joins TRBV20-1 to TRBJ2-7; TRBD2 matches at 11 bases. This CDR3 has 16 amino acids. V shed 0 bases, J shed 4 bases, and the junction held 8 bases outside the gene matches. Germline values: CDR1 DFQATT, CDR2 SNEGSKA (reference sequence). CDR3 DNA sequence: TGCAGTGCTAGAGATAGCCTAGCGGGGGGTCTATACGAGCAGTACTTC. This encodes CSARDSLAGGLYEQYF.

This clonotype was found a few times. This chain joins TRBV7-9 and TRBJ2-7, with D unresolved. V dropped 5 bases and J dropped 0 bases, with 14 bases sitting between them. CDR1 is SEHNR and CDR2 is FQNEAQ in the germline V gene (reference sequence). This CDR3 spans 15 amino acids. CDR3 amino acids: CASSADIKSSYEQYF. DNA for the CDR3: TGTGCCAGCAGCGCCGACATTAAAAGCTCCTACGAGCAGTACTTC.

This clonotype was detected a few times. The CDR3 coding sequence is TGTGCCTTCCTCACGTGGGGGACTGAAGCTTTCTTT. Its translation is CAFLTWGTEAFF. This sequence joins TRBV30 and TRBJ1-1; D possibly corresponds to TRBD1 (5 bases). The CDR3 has 12 amino acids. Germline values: CDR1 GTSNPN, CDR2 SVGIG (reference sequence). V lost 7 bases and J lost 5, with 14 bases in between.

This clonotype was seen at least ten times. In nucleotides, the CDR3 is TGTGCCAGCAGCCAAGCGGGGGGACTCGCAGATACGCAGTATTTT. Translating gives CASSQAGGLADTQYF. V is TRBV5-4 and J is TRBJ2-3; 9 nucleotides agree with TRBD2. Unmatched junction bases numbered 7, after V lost 4 bases and J lost 4 bases. The germline V gene has CDR1 SGHNT and CDR2 YYREEE (reference sequence). The CDR3 length is 15 residues.

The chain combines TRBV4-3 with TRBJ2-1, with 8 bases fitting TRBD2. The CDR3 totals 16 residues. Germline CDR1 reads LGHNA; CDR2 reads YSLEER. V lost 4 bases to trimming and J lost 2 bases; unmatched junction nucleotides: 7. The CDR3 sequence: CASSLRTGGAYNEQFF. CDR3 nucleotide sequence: TGCGCCAGCAGCCTTAGAACGGGGGGGGCCTACAATGAGCAGTTCTTC.

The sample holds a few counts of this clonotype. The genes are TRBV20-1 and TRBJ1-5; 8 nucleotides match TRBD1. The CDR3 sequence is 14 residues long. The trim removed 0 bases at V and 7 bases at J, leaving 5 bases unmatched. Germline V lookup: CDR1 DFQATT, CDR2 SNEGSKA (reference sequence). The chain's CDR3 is CSAREDRESQPQHF. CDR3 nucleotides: TGCAGTGCTAGAGAGGACAGGGAAAGCCAGCCCCAGCATTTT.

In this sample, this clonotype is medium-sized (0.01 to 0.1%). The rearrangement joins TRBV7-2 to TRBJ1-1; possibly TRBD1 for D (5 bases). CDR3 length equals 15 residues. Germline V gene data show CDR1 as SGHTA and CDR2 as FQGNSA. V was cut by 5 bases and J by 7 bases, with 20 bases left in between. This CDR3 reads CASSLSGGTKYEAFF. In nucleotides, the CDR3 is TGTGCCAGCAGCCTCTCAGGCGGGACGAAATATGAAGCTTTCTTT.